These 2 T cell receptor beta chains came from one sample sequenced in a study of cytomegalovirus exposure and HLA in healthy donors. The PCR was carried out with 60 Vbeta primers and 13 Jbeta primers. The assay was immunoSEQ multiplex PCR, and TCRdb's table has in-frame clones only and misses some. This sample yields under 200,000 clones, of which 68% are seen a single time; 1.1% to 1.5% belongs to the top ten. Sequenced sample: PBMCs. The receptors were sampled from a man in his forties or fifties in good health and CMV-seronegative.

The rearrangement uses TRBV19 and TRBJ1-3, with TRBD1 as a possible D gene (6 bases). The CDR3 runs 17 residues. V lost 1 base to trimming and J lost 6 bases, with 19 bases between them. Germline lookup yields CDR1 LNHDA and CDR2 SQIVND (reference sequence). The CDR3 nucleotides read TGTGCCAGTAGTATAGGGGCACAGGGCCTCGGACTAAACACCATATATTTT. This encodes CASSIGAQGLGLNTIYF.

The chain has TRBV6-4 and TRBJ2-1; 9 bases are a match to TRBD2. CDR3 length: 16 amino acids. V was clipped by 2 bases and J by 6 bases; unmatched bases: 8. Germline V CDR1 and CDR2: MRHNA, SNTAGT. CDR3 bases: TGTGCCAGCAGTGACAAGACTAGCGGAAACTTCAATGAGCAGTTCTTC. Translated, it gives CASSDKTSGNFNEQFF.